This is a list of T cell receptor beta chains from one sample in a study of response to subunit inactivated influenza vaccine. TCRdb re-called the RT-PCR reads through MiXCR, storing one row per CDR3 protein. The sample contains approximately 310,000 distinct CDR3 sequences, just over 20% of which appear only once. The sample was PBMCs from blood, taken 21 months after vaccination. The source is a man aged 45 to 70 who received an inactivated influenza vaccine. The CDR3 runs from the conserved cysteine through the conserved F or W. Fields, in order: CDR3 length, J gene, clone size, D gene, V gene, CDR3 DNA, CDR3 protein. The D gene is left open where the match is weak. Some rows mark clone size as missing; the rest say once, few, many or name a class of expanded clone.

>15|TRBJ1-5|.|.|TRBV4-3
TGCGCCAGCAGCCAAGACAGGGGAGTCAATCAGCCCCAGCATTTT
CASSQDRGVNQPQHF
>14|TRBJ1-2|.|TRBD1|TRBV5-1
TGCGCCAGCAGCACCGGGACAGCTAACTATGGCTACACCTTC
CASSTGTANYGYTF
>14|TRBJ2-1|.|TRBD1|TRBV29-1
TGCAGCGTTGAGGACAGGGGTGGGTACAATGAGCAGTTCTTC
CSVEDRGGYNEQFF
>15|TRBJ2-1|few|TRBD1|TRBV7-3
TGTGCCAGCAGCTTCCCGGGACAGGGGGACAATGAGCAGTTCTTC
CASSFPGQGDNEQFF
>14|TRBJ1-1|many|.|TRBV5-1
TGCGCCAGCAGGAGGACGGGGATGAACACTGAAGCTTTCTTT
CASRRTGMNTEAFF
>15|TRBJ1-2|many|.|TRBV7-2
TGTGCCAGCAGCTTAGGTCCAGGGGTTAACTATGGCTACACCTTC
CASSLGPGVNYGYTF
>16|TRBJ2-5|.|TRBD2|TRBV28
TGTGCCAGCAGTCTCAGACTAGCAGCTACCCTACAGACCCAGTACTTC
CASSLRLAATLQTQYF
>14|TRBJ1-1|many|.|TRBV7-8
TGTGCCAGCAGCTTAATTGGACCGAACACTGAAGCTTTCTTT
CASSLIGPNTEAFF
>13|TRBJ2-7|once|.|TRBV15
TGTGCCACCAGCCCCCCCGTAGCGAGGGAGCAGTACTTC
CATSPPVAREQYF
>14|TRBJ1-1|few|.|TRBV20-1
TGCAGTGGGCCCTGGGGTGGGGGGAACACTGAAGCTTTCTTT
CSGPWGGGNTEAFF
>14|TRBJ2-4|.|TRBD2|TRBV4-2
TGTGCCAGCAGCCAAGATCCTCGGGCTAGCGGTCGAAACTTC
CASSQDPRASGRNF
>14|TRBJ1-6|many|TRBD1|TRBV7-6
TGTGCCAGCAGCTCGTCGGACAGGAATTCACCCCTCCACTTT
CASSSSDRNSPLHF
>12|TRBJ1-5|few|.|TRBV12-3/TRBV12-4
TGTGCCAGCAGTCCCCGGACGCAGCCCCAGCATTTT
CASSPRTQPQHF
>14|TRBJ2-1|.|TRBD2|TRBV20-1
TGCAGTGCACTCGGGACTAGCGGTTACAATGAGCAGTTCTTC
CSALGTSGYNEQFF
>14|TRBJ1-1|few|.|TRBV5-4
TGTGCCAGCAGCTTAAGTGTTGCGCAGACTGAAGCTTTCTTT
CASSLSVAQTEAFF
>15|TRBJ2-2|.|.|TRBV7-9
TGTGCCAGCAGCTTATTTACAGGGTACACCGGGGAGCTGTTTTTT
CASSLFTGYTGELFF
>15|TRBJ1-2|.|.|TRBV5-1
TGCGCCAGCAGCCCTTCTTCGCCAGGCGACTATGGCTACACCTTC
CASSPSSPGDYGYTF
>16|TRBJ1-3|few|TRBD1|TRBV28
TGTGCCAGCAGCTACCGCGACAGGGGGCCTGGAAACACCATATATTTT
CASSYRDRGPGNTIYF
>13|TRBJ2-1|.|TRBD2|TRBV29-1
TGCAGCATGACTAGCGGGGGGTACAATGAGCAGTTCTTC
CSMTSGGYNEQFF
>15|TRBJ1-3|few|.|TRBV7-6
TGTGCCAGCAGCCCTACCGTAACGGGAGGCAACACCATATATTTT
CASSPTVTGGNTIYF
>15|TRBJ2-7|few|.|TRBV7-2
TGTGCCAGCAGCACGTTAGCGTCTTACGGCTACGAGCAGTACTTC
CASSTLASYGYEQYF
>13|TRBJ1-3|.|.|TRBV7-3
TGTGCCCGGGCTCTTATCTCTGGAAACACCATATATTTT
CARALISGNTIYF
>15|TRBJ1-3|.|.|TRBV14
TGTGCCAGCAGCCACGGGAGGTCCTCTGGAAACACCATATATTTT
CASSHGRSSGNTIYF
>15|TRBJ2-1|few|TRBD2|TRBV11-1
TGTGCCAGCAGCCCGACTAGCCACGGCTTGGATGAGCAGTTCTTC
CASSPTSHGLDEQFF
>15|TRBJ2-1|.|.|TRBV4-2
TGTGCCAGCAGCCAAGGGTCTGGGTCCTACAATGAGCAGTTCTTC
CASSQGSGSYNEQFF
>13|TRBJ2-7|few|TRBD1|TRBV7-2
TGTGCCAGCAGCCGGGACAGTTGGTACGAGCAGTACTTC
CASSRDSWYEQYF
>15|TRBJ2-7|few|.|TRBV6-2/TRBV6-3
TGTGCCAGCAGTTACCCCGGGAGTAGAAGGCGCGAGCAGTACTTC
CASSYPGSRRREQYF
>14|TRBJ2-7|.|.|TRBV11-3
TGTGCCAGCAGACCGGGCAGGGTTCTCTACGAGCAGTACTTC
CASRPGRVLYEQYF
>12|TRBJ2-5|.|.|TRBV6-1
TGTGCCAGCAGTGTCCTTCAAGAGACCCAGTACTTC
CASSVLQETQYF
>14|TRBJ2-5|.|TRBD2|TRBV13
TGTGCCAGCAGCACTAGAGGGGAGGGCGAGACCCAGTACTTC
CASSTRGEGETQYF
>14|TRBJ1-1|few|.|TRBV6-1
TGTGCCAGCAGCCGCAGGGTGGTCGACACTGAAGCTTTCTTT
CASSRRVVDTEAFF
>14|TRBJ2-6|.|.|TRBV28
TGTGCCAGCAGTCTCCCCTCTGGGGCCAACGTCCTGACTTTC
CASSLPSGANVLTF
>16|TRBJ2-1|.|TRBD2|TRBV20-1
TGCAGTGCTAGAGGACTAGCGGGCGCATCCTACAATGAGCAGTTCTTC
CSARGLAGASYNEQFF
>18|TRBJ1-3|many|TRBD1|TRBV3-1
TGTGCCAGCAGCCACGGGGGACAGGGGGCATACTCTGGAAACACCATATATTTT
CASSHGGQGAYSGNTIYF
>14|TRBJ1-2|.|.|TRBV12-3/TRBV12-4
TGTGCCAGCAGCCTCCCGGTGGAACGTAATGGCTACACCTTC
CASSLPVERNGYTF
>11|TRBJ1-2|.|.|TRBV9
TGTGCCAGCAGTTTTGACATGGGCTACACCTTC
CASSFDMGYTF
>15|TRBJ2-1|once|.|TRBV18
TGTGCCAGCTCTCCACCTATGGGAGTTCACAATGAGCAGTTCTTC
CASSPPMGVHNEQFF
>14|TRBJ2-7|few|TRBD2|TRBV29-1
TGCAGCGTTGTACTAGCGGGAGTCTCCTACGAGCAGTACTTC
CSVVLAGVSYEQYF
>15|TRBJ1-1|few|.|TRBV7-9
TGTGCCAGCAGCCCAGGGGTTTCAGGAAACGCTGAAGCTTTCTTT
CASSPGVSGNAEAFF
>13|TRBJ1-6|.|TRBD1|TRBV20-1
TGCAGTGCTCCAACAGGGGTTAATTCACCCCTCCACTTT
CSAPTGVNSPLHF
>15|TRBJ1-1|.|TRBD1|TRBV25-1
TGTGCCAGCAGTCTCCCGGGACAGGCGAACACTGAAGCTTTCTTT
CASSLPGQANTEAFF
>15|TRBJ2-2|.|.|TRBV10-3
TGTGCCACCAAAGTTGAACAGGGAGTCACCGGGGAGCTGTTTTTT
CATKVEQGVTGELFF
>15|TRBJ1-6|.|TRBD1|TRBV6-5
TGTGCCAGCAGTTACTCGACAGGGGTGAATTCACCCCTCCACTTT
CASSYSTGVNSPLHF
>16|TRBJ2-1|.|TRBD2|TRBV6-1
TGTGCCAGCAGTGAATATAGCGGGAGCTCCTACAATGAGCAGTTCTTC
CASSEYSGSSYNEQFF
>13|TRBJ2-2|.|.|TRBV7-7
TGTGCCAGCAGCGGGGAGTTCACCGGGGAGCTGTTTTTT
CASSGEFTGELFF
>17|TRBJ2-3|.|TRBD2|TRBV7-8
TGTGCCAGCAGCTTGGACCTGGGACTAGCTGACACAGATACGCAGTATTTT
CASSLDLGLADTDTQYF
>13|TRBJ1-2|.|.|TRBV20-1
TGCAGTGCTAGAGTGACTAGTAGCTATGGCTACACCTTC
CSARVTSSYGYTF
>11|TRBJ2-5|few|.|TRBV24-1
TGTGCCACCAGTGATGGGGAGACCCAGTACTTC
CATSDGETQYF